What follows describes a single TCR beta chain. These data belong to a study of identical twins. One entry per CDR3 protein results from TCRdb running MiXCR on the 5' RACE reads. The table includes 430,000 or so distinct CDR3 sequences, more than 20% detected once. The CDR3 sequence is 16 residues long. The germline V gene has CDR1 SGHTA and CDR2 FQGNSA. Trimming took 1 base from V and 7 from J; bases not matched to a gene: 8. These same data were also listed under a study on T cells expressing NK-cell markers.

The sequence derives from a woman aged 18-29 years in good health. The rearrangement uses TRBV7-2 and TRBJ2-1, with 9 bases identical to TRBD2. The sample consisted of CD4+ T cells sorted from blood. The CDR3, as DNA: TGTGCCAGCAGCTTAGTGACTAGCGGCCTACAAAATGAGCAGTTCTTC. Amino acids: CASSLVTSGLQNEQFF.